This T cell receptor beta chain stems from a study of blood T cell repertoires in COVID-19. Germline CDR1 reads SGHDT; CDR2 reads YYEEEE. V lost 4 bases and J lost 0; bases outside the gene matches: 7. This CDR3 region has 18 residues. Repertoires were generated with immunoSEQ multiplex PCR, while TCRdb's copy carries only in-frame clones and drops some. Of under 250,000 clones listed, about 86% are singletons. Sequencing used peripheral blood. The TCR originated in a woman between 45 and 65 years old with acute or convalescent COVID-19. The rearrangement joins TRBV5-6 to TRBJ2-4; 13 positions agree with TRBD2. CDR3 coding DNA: TGTGCCAGCAGCCGTACCGGGACTAGCGGGATAGCCAAAAACATTCAGTACTTC. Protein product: CASSRTGTSGIAKNIQYF.